Below are 19 T cell receptor beta chains sequenced from a single sample in a study of blood T cell repertoires in COVID-19. Data came from immunoSEQ multiplex PCR; TCRdb stores just in-frame clones and leaves some out. The data hold approximately 63,000 clones, with about 90% observed a single time. The sequencing input was peripheral blood. These receptors all stem from an elderly man in a cohort sampled during active COVID-19.

The rearrangement uses TRBV6-6 and TRBJ1-2, with a weak D call TRBD1 (5 bases). Germline V gives CDR1 MNHNY, CDR2 SVGAGI (reference sequence). V dropped 2 bases and J dropped 3 bases, with 10 bases sitting between them. The CDR3 is made up of 14 amino acids. The CDR3 sequence: CASSYPGSDYGYTF. The CDR3 region has the DNA TGTGCCAGCAGTTACCCAGGGTCTGACTATGGCTACACCTTC.

In DNA, the CDR3 is TGTGCCAGTAGTATCCTGGGACAGCTAAGCAATCAGCCCCAGCATTTT. It specifies CASSILGQLSNQPQHF. The gene calls are TRBV19 and TRBJ1-5, with 7 bases that match TRBD1. Germline V gives CDR1 LNHDA, CDR2 SQIVND (reference sequence). This CDR3 spans 16 amino acids. J gave up 1 base and V 3 bases, and 6 bases lay outside the gene matches.

This chain connects TRBV7-2 to TRBJ1-1, with TRBD1 matching over 8 bases. CDR3 size: 14 residues. From germline, CDR1 is SGHTA and CDR2 FQGNSA. The J segment lost 5 bases and the V segment lost 6 bases, leaving 8 bases of the junction unmatched. Written as DNA, the CDR3 is TGTGCCAGCAGTCCAACGACAGGGGTGACTGAAGCTTTCTTT. Protein product: CASSPTTGVTEAFF.

V is TRBV7-2 and J is TRBJ1-1; 9 bases line up with TRBD1. Germline V gives CDR1 SGHTA, CDR2 FQGNSA. This CDR3 has 14 residues. Trimming cost V 1 base and J 4 bases; bases outside gene matches: 1. CDR3 region: CASSLEGQGTEAFF. As DNA, the CDR3 is TGTGCCAGCAGCTTAGAGGGACAGGGCACTGAAGCTTTCTTT.

J is TRBJ1-3 and V is TRBV7-9, with D uncertain. Trimming cost V 2 bases and J 1 base, with 9 bases left between them. Germline CDR1 reads SEHNR; CDR2 reads FQNEAQ (reference sequence). This CDR3 spans 15 amino acids. CDR3 region: CASSLLPESGNTIYF. CDR3 sequence (DNA): TGTGCCAGCAGCTTATTACCGGAGTCTGGAAACACCATATATTTT.

This clone was found once. The V and J genes are TRBV5-1 and TRBJ1-2; 8 bases fit TRBD1. J gave up 1 base and V 4 bases, and 9 bases lay outside the gene matches. There are 16 residues in the CDR3. Germline V gives CDR1 SGHRS, CDR2 YFSETQ. Here the CDR3 reads CASSDGTGGGNYGYTF. DNA of the CDR3: TGCGCCAGCAGCGACGGGACAGGCGGGGGTAACTATGGCTACACCTTC.

This clone was picked up one time. J is TRBJ1-4 and V is TRBV2; 8 bases align to TRBD1. Germline V gene lookup returns CDR1 SNHLY and CDR2 FYNNEI. The CDR3 is 15 amino acids. Germline trimming cut 3 bases from V and 5 bases from J; bases unmatched to any gene: 5. The CDR3 loop reads CASSEMGQDNEKLFF. The CDR3, as DNA: TGTGCCAGCAGTGAGATGGGACAGGACAATGAAAAACTGTTTTTT.

This clone appeared once. The V and J genes are TRBV5-6 and TRBJ2-7; tentative D call: TRBD2 (5 bases). There are 15 residues in the CDR3. Trimming removed 5 bases from V and 1 base from J, with 16 bases in between. CDR1 SGHDT and CDR2 YYEEEE come from the germline V gene. The CDR3 bases are TGTGCCAGCAGTTTAGACCCAGAGGGTTCCTACGAGCAGTACTTC. It is translated as CASSLDPEGSYEQYF. The whole variable domain, remainder taken from reference TRBV5-6 and TRBJ2-7, is DAGVTQSPTHLIKTRGQQVTLRCSPKSGHDTVSWYQQALGQGPQFIFQYYEEEERQRGNFPDRFSGHQFPNYSSELNVNALLLGDSALYLCASSLDPEGSYEQYFGPGTRLTVT.

The gene calls are TRBV7-2 and TRBJ1-5, with 7 positions matching TRBD1. Germline assignment: CDR1 SGHTA and CDR2 FQGNSA. This CDR3 has 13 residues. Losses at the gene ends were 5 bases for V and 7 bases for J; bases not matched to a gene: 5. The CDR3 region is CASSQGGWQPQHF. In DNA, the CDR3 is TGTGCCAGCAGCCAAGGGGGCTGGCAGCCCCAGCATTTT.

In regard to this clone: Other DNA sequences in the sample encode the same CDR3. The chain joins TRBV9 to TRBJ2-2; 16 nucleotides line up with TRBD2. This CDR3 comprises 18 residues. V trimming: 4 bases; J trimming: 5 bases; junction bases outside the gene matches: 8. In germline, CDR1 is SGDLS, CDR2 YYNGEE. CDR3 nucleotides: TGTGCCAGCAGCCCCATAGGGACTAGCGGGGGGGGTACCGGGGAGCTGTTTTTT. It codes for CASSPIGTSGGGTGELFF. Complete variable domain (other parts from reference TRBV9 and TRBJ2-2): DSGVTQTPKHLITATGQRVTLRCSPRSGDLSVYWYQQSLDQGLQFLIQYYNGEERAKGNILERFSAQQFPDLHSELNLSSLELGDSALYFCASSPIGTSGGGTGELFFGEGSRLTVL.

The chain recombines TRBV7-9 with TRBJ1-1, with D maybe TRBD1 (6 bases). The ends were cut back, 5 bases at V and 0 bases at J, with 10 bases in the middle. This CDR3 is built from 14 residues. Germline V gene sequence: CDR1 SEHNR, CDR2 FQNEAQ (reference sequence). CDR3: CASSPQGLNTEAFF. The DNA of the CDR3 is TGTGCCAGCAGCCCGCAGGGGTTGAACACTGAAGCTTTCTTT. The full variable domain, rest sourced from reference TRBV7-9 and TRBJ1-1, is DTGVSQNPRHKITKRGQNVTFRCDPISEHNRLYWYRQTLGQGPEFLTYFQNEAQLEKSRLLSDRFSAERPKGSFSTLEIQRTEQGDSAMYLCASSPQGLNTEAFFGQGTRLTVV.

The chain employs TRBV19 and TRBJ1-1, with a tentative D call TRBD1 (5 bases). From germline, CDR1 is LNHDA and CDR2 SQIVND (reference sequence). Between the trimmed V and J ends, which lost 1 base and 8 bases, there was a span of 11 bases. The CDR3 is made up of 13 amino acids. The CDR3, as DNA: TGTGCCAGTAGTATAGGTGGGACTAGGGAAGCTTTCTTT. Protein sequence: CASSIGGTREAFF.

The V and J genes are TRBV4-1 and TRBJ1-4; no clear D. Germline V gives CDR1 MGHRA, CDR2 YSYEKL. With 1 base removed from V and 1 base from J, the gap between germline ends came to 7 bases. This CDR3 region has 15 residues. This CDR3 reads CASSQGAVTNEKLFF. CDR3 sequence (DNA): TGCGCCAGCAGCCAAGGGGCTGTAACTAATGAAAAACTGTTTTTT.

This sequence joins TRBV6-5 and TRBJ2-7; D might be TRBD2 (7 bases). Per germline, CDR1 MNHEY and CDR2 SVGAGI. This CDR3 comprises 14 residues. Trimming pared 2 bases from V and 0 bases from J, leaving 8 bases between. CDR3 amino acids: CASSYGGASYEQYF. CDR3 coding DNA: TGTGCCAGCAGTTACGGGGGGGCCTCCTACGAGCAGTACTTC.

The V call is TRBV30, the J call TRBJ1-5; a weak D match, TRBD1 (5 bases). The CDR3 sequence is 14 residues long. Germline CDR1 reads GTSNPN; CDR2 reads SVGIG (reference sequence). V shed 3 bases and J shed 4 bases, with 13 bases lying between them. CDR3 loop: CAWSRRGGNQPQHF. The DNA for the CDR3 is TGTGCCTGGAGCCGACGGGGGGGTAATCAGCCCCAGCATTTT. Based on the CDR3 plus reference TRBV30 and TRBJ1-5, the full variable domain is SQTIHQWPATLVQPVGSPLSLECTVEGTSNPNLYWYRQAAGRGLQLLFYSVGIGQISSEVPQNLSASRPQDRQFILSSKKLLLSDSGFYLCAWSRRGGNQPQHFGDGTRLSIL.

The CDR3 loop is CSVGAYNYGYTF. The CDR3 DNA reads TGCAGCGTTGGGGCCTATAACTATGGCTACACCTTC. J is TRBJ1-2 and V is TRBV29-1; D is undetermined. The CDR3 is 12 residues long. Germline values: CDR1 SQVTM, CDR2 ANQGSEA. Trimming removed 4 bases at V and 1 base at J, with 7 bases between.

V and J are TRBV25-1 and TRBJ1-1; D is perhaps TRBD1 (6 bases). CDR1 MGHDK and CDR2 SYGVNS come from the germline V gene. V was clipped by 6 bases and J by 5 bases, with 16 bases between them. There are 14 residues in the CDR3. The CDR3 loop is CASRNGQFMTEAFF. CDR3 bases: TGTGCCAGCAGGAACGGACAGTTTATGACTGAAGCTTTCTTT.

J is TRBJ1-1 and V is TRBV10-3; 8 positions match TRBD1. The CDR3 consists of 16 residues. V lost 0 bases to trimming and J lost 7 bases; unmatched junction nucleotides: 10. Germline values: CDR1 ENHRY, CDR2 SYGVKD. The CDR3: CAISESVGTGELEAFF. In DNA, the CDR3 is TGTGCCATCAGTGAGTCGGTCGGGACAGGCGAACTTGAAGCTTTCTTT.

The gene calls are TRBV5-1 and TRBJ2-3, with D possibly TRBD1 on 6 matching bases. The CDR3 runs 16 residues. The germline V gene encodes CDR1 SGHRS and CDR2 YFSETQ. Trimming took off 0 bases at V and 2 bases at J, with 13 bases between the two ends. In nucleotides, the CDR3 is TGCGCCAGCAGCTTGGAGGGGGAAATGTTCACAGATACGCAGTATTTT. Amino acids: CASSLEGEMFTDTQYF.